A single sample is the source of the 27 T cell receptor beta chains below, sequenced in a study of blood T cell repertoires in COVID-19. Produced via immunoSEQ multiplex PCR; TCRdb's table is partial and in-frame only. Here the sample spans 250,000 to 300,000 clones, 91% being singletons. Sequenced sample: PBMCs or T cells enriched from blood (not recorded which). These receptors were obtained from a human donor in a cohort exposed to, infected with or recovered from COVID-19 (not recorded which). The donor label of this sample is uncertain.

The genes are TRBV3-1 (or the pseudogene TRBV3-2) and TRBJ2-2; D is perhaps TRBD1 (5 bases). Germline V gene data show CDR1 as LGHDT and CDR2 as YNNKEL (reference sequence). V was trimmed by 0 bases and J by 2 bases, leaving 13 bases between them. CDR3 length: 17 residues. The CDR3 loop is CASSQDFGRANTGELFF. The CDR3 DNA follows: TGTGCCAGCAGCCAAGATTTCGGCAGGGCAAACACCGGGGAGCTGTTTTTT.

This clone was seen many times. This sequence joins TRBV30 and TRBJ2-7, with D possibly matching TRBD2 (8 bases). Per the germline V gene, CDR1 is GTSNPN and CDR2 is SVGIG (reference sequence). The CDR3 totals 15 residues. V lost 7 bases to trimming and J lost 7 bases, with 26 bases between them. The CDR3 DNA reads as TGTGCCTACAGGGTAGCGGGGTCCAGGGGGACGGAGCAGTACTTC. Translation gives CAYRVAGSRGTEQYF. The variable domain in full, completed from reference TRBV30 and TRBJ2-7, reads SQTIHQWPATLVQPVGSPLSLECTVEGTSNPNLYWYRQAAGRGLQLLFYSVGIGQISSEVPQNLSASRPQDRQFILSSKKLLLSDSGFYLCAYRVAGSRGTEQYFGPGTRLTVT.

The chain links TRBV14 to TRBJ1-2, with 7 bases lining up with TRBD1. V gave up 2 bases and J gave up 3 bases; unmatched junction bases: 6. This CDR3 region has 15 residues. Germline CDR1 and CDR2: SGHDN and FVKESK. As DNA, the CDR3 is TGTGCCAGCAGCCAAACCGTTCAGGGGGACTATGGCTACACCTTC. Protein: CASSQTVQGDYGYTF.

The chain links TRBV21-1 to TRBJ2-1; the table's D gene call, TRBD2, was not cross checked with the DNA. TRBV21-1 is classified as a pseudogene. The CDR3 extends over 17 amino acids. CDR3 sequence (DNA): TGTGCCAGCGCATGGGAAAACGTAGCGGGCAGCTACAATGAGCAGTTCTTC. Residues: CASAWENVAGSYNEQFF.

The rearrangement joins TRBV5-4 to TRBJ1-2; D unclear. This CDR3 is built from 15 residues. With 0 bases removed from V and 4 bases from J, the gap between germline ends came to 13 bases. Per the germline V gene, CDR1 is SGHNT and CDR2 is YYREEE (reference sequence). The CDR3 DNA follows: TGTGCCAGCAGCTTGGTCCCTTACCGGGGCTATGGCTACACCTTC. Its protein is CASSLVPYRGYGYTF.

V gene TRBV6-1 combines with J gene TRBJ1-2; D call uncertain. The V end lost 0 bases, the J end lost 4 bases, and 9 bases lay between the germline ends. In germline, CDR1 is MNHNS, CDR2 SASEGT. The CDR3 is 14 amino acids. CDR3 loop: CASSEAGEPYGYTF. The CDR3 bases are TGTGCCAGCAGTGAAGCCGGGGAGCCCTATGGCTACACCTTC.

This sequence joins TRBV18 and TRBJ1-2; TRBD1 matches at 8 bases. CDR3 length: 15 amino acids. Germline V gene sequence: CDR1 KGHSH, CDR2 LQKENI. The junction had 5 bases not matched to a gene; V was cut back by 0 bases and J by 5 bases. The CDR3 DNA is TGTGCCAGCTCACCACCGGGACAGGAGGGTTATGGCTACACCTTC. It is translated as CASSPPGQEGYGYTF.

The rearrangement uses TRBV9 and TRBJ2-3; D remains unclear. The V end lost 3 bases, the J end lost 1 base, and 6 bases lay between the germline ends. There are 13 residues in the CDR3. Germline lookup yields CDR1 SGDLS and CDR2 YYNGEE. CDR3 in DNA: TGTGCCAGCAGCGCGGGTGGCACAGATACGCAGTATTTT. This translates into CASSAGGTDTQYF. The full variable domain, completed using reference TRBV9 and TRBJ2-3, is DSGVTQTPKHLITATGQRVTLRCSPRSGDLSVYWYQQSLDQGLQFLIQYYNGEERAKGNILERFSAQQFPDLHSELNLSSLELGDSALYFCASSAGGTDTQYFGPGTRLTVL.

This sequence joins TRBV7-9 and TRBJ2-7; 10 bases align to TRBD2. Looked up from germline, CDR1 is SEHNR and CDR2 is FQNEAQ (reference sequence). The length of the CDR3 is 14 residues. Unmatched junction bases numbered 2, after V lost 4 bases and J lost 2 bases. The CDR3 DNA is TGTGCCAGCAGCTCTAGCGGGAGTCCCTACGAGCAGTACTTC. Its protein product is CASSSSGSPYEQYF. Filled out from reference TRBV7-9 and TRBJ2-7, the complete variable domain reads DTGVSQNPRHKITKRGQNVTFRCDPISEHNRLYWYRQTLGQGPEFLTYFQNEAQLEKSRLLSDRFSAERPKGSFSTLEIQRTEQGDSAMYLCASSSSGSPYEQYFGPGTRLTVT.

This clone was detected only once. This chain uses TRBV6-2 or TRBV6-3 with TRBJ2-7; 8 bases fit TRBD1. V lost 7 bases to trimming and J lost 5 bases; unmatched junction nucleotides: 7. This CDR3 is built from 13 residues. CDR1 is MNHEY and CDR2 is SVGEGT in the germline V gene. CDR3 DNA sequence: TGTGCCAGCAACCCCGGACAGGGAAACGAGCAGTACTTC. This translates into CASNPGQGNEQYF.

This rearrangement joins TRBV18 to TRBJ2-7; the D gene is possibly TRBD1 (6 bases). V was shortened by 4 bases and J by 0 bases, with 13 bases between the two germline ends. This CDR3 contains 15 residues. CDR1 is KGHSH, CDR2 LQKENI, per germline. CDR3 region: CASSLRQDSSYEQYF. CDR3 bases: TGTGCCAGCTCACTTCGACAGGACAGCTCCTACGAGCAGTACTTC.

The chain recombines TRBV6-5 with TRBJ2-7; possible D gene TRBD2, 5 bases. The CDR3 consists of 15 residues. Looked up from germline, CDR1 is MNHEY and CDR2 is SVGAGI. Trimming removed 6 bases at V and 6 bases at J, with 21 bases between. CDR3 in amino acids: CASRVIALRGGEQYF. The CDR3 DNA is TGTGCCAGCAGGGTCATCGCCCTCCGCGGAGGCGAGCAGTACTTC.

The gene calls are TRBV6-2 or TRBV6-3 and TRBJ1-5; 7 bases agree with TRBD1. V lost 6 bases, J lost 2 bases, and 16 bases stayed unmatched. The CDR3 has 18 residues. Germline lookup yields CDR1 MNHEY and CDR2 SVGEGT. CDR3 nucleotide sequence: TGTGCCAGCAGCCGGAGACAGGGATCACTAAGGGGCAATCAGCCCCAGCATTTT. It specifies CASSRRQGSLRGNQPQHF.

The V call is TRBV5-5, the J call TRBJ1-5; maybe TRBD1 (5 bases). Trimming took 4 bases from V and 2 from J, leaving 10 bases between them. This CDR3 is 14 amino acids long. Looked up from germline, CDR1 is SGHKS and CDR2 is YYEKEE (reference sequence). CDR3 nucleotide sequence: TGTGCCAGCAGCGCGGACACCGGCAATCAGCCCCAGCATTTT. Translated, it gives CASSADTGNQPQHF. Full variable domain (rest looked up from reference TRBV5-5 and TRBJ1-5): DAGVTQSPTHLIKTRGQQVTLRCSPISGHKSVSWYQQVLGQGPQFIFQYYEKEERGRGNFPDRFSARQFPNYSSELNVNALLLGDSALYLCASSADTGNQPQHFGDGTRLSIL.

The CDR3 reads CASRSGDRGMEQYF. The CDR3, as DNA: TGTGCCAGCAGGAGCGGGGACCGGGGTATGGAGCAGTACTTC. This sequence joins TRBV2 and TRBJ2-7, with 7 bases identical to TRBD2. The V and J ends lost 6 bases and 7 bases, in that order; junction bases with no gene match: 12. CDR3 length: 14 amino acids. Germline V CDR1 and CDR2: SNHLY, FYNNEI.

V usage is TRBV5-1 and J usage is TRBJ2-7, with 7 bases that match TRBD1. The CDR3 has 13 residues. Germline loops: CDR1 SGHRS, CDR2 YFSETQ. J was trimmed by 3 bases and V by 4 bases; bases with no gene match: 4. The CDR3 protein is CASSVDRDYEQYF. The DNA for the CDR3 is TGCGCCAGCAGCGTAGACAGGGACTACGAGCAGTACTTC.

The CDR3 sequence: CASSQSLEGSYEQYF. The CDR3, as DNA: TGCGCCAGCAGTCAATCGCTGGAGGGTTCCTACGAGCAGTACTTC. J is TRBJ2-7 and V is TRBV23-1; D is perhaps TRBD2 (6 bases). TRBV23-1 is assigned to the ORF class and has an uncertain function. The CDR3 length is 15 residues. The V gene lost 0 bases and the J gene lost 1 base, with 10 bases spanning the gap.

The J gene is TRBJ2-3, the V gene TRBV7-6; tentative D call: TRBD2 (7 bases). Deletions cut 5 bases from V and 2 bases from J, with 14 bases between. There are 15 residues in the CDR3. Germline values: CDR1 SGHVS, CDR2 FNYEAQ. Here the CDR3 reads CASSPWGGSTDTQYF. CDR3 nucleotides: TGTGCCAGCAGCCCCTGGGGGGGCTCCACAGATACGCAGTATTTT.

The CDR3 region has the DNA TGTGCCAGCAGCTTAAGGGACAGGGGGAGAAACACCATATATTTT. This translates into CASSLRDRGRNTIYF. This chain uses TRBV11-2 with TRBJ1-3; 11 bases match TRBD1. This CDR3 spans 15 amino acids. The V segment lost 2 bases and the J segment 5 bases; nucleotides outside the gene matches: 2. Per germline, CDR1 SGHAT and CDR2 FQNNGV.

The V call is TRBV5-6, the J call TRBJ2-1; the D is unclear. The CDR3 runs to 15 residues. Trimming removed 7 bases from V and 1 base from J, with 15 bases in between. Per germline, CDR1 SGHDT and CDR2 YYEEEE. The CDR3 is CASLMMAGSYNEQFF. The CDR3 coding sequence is TGTGCCAGCCTCATGATGGCCGGGTCCTACAATGAGCAGTTCTTC.

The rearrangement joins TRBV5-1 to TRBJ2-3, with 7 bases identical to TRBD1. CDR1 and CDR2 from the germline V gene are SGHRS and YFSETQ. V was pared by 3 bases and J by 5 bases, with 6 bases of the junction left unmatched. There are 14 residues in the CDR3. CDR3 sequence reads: CASSSPGQQDTQYF. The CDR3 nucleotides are TGCGCCAGCAGCTCTCCGGGACAGCAAGATACGCAGTATTTT.

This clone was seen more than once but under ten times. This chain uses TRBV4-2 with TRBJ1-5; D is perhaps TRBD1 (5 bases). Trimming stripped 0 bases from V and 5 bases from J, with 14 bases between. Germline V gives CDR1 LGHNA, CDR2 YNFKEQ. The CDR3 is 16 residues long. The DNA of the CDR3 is TGTGCCAGCAGCCAAGATCAAATTAGGGGCGATCAGCCCCAGCATTTT. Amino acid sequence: CASSQDQIRGDQPQHF.

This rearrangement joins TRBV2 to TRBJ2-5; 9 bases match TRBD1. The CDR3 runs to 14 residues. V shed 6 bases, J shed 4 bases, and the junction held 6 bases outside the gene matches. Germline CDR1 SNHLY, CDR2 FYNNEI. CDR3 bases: TGTGCCAGCAGGCCTACAGGGGGCCGAGAGACCCAGTACTTC. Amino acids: CASRPTGGRETQYF.

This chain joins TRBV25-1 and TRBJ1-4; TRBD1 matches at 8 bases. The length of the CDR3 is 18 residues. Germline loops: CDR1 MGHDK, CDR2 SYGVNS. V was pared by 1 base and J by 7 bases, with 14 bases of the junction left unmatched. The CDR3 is CASSEWAGQGWGSEKLFF. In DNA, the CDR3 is TGTGCCAGCAGTGAATGGGCCGGACAGGGTTGGGGTAGTGAAAAACTGTTTTTT. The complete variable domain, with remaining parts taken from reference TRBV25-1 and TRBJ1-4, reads EADIYQTPRYLVIGTGKKITLECSQTMGHDKMYWYQQDPGMELHLIHYSYGVNSTEKGDLSSESTVSRIRTEHFPLTLESARPSHTSQYLCASSEWAGQGWGSEKLFFGSGTQLSVL.

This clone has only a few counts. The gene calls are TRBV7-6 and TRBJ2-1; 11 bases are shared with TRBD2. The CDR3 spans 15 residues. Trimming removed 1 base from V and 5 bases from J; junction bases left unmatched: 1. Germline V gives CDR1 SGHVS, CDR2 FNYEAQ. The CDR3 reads CASSLGSGGDNEQFF. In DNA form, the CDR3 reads TGTGCCAGCAGCTTAGGTAGCGGGGGGGACAATGAGCAGTTCTTC.

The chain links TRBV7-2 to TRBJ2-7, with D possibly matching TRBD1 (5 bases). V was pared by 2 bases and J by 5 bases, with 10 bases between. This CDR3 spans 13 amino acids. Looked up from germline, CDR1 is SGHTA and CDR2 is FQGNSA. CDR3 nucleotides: TGTGCCAGCAGCTTAAAGGGGTCGGACGAGCAGTACTTC. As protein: CASSLKGSDEQYF. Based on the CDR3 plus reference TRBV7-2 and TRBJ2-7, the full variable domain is GAGVSQSPSNKVTEKGKDVELRCDPISGHTALYWYRQSLGQGLEFLIYFQGNSAPDKSGLPSDRFSAERTGGSVSTLTIQRTQQEDSAVYLCASSLKGSDEQYFGPGTRLTVT.

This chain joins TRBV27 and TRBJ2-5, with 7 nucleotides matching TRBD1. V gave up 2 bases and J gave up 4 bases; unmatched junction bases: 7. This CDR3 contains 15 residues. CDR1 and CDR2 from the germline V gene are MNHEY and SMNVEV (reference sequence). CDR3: CASSLILAGGETQYF. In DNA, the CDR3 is TGTGCCAGCAGTTTAATTTTGGCAGGGGGAGAGACCCAGTACTTC.